A selection of T cell receptor beta chains follows, all from one sample in a study of shared clonotypes between healthy human individuals. Generated by immunoSEQ multiplex PCR, the TCRdb table keeps only in-frame clones and is missing some. The repertoire holds fewer than 850,000 clones, with about 96% as singletons. The sequencing input was naive CD8+ T cells sorted from blood. All receptors come from a man in his thirties or forties in good health. CDR3s include the opening cysteine and the closing phenylalanine or tryptophan. A D gene is named only where the DNA matches it firmly. Expanded clones are given a class, and other clones once, few, many or no size at all.

d_gene: -; abundance: once; v_gene: TRBV27; j_gene: TRBJ2-1; CDR3aa: CATNVFGNEQFF; CDR3nt: TGTGCCACCAACGTCTTTGGCAATGAGCAGTTCTTC
d_gene: -; abundance: -; v_gene: TRBV29-1; j_gene: TRBJ2-7; CDR3aa: CSVGGATGYEQYF; CDR3nt: TGCAGCGTTGGAGGCGCCACGGGCTACGAGCAGTACTTC
d_gene: -; abundance: -; v_gene: TRBV30; j_gene: TRBJ1-5; CDR3aa: CAWSLGQGGNQPQHF; CDR3nt: TGTGCCTGGAGTCTGGGGCAGGGTGGCAATCAGCCCCAGCATTTT
d_gene: TRBD1; abundance: -; v_gene: TRBV4-1; j_gene: TRBJ1-5; CDR3aa: CASSHQGAGNQPQHF; CDR3nt: TGCGCCAGCAGCCACCAGGGGGCTGGCAATCAGCCCCAGCATTTT
d_gene: -; abundance: -; v_gene: TRBV27; j_gene: TRBJ1-2; CDR3aa: CASSLGTAYGYTF; CDR3nt: TGTGCCAGCTCCCTAGGGACCGCCTATGGCTACACCTTC
d_gene: TRBD2; abundance: -; v_gene: TRBV5-1; j_gene: TRBJ2-1; CDR3aa: CATSSGTSGYNEQFF; CDR3nt: TGCGCCACTTCATCCGGGACTAGCGGATACAATGAGCAGTTCTTC
d_gene: -; abundance: -; v_gene: TRBV19; j_gene: TRBJ2-2; CDR3aa: CATWRADTGELFF; CDR3nt: TGTGCCACCTGGAGGGCCGACACCGGGGAGCTGTTTTTT
d_gene: TRBD2; abundance: -; v_gene: TRBV11-3; j_gene: TRBJ2-1; CDR3aa: CASSSVGWREGRYNEQFF; CDR3nt: TGTGCCAGCAGCTCCGTCGGGTGGCGGGAGGGCCGGTACAATGAGCAGTTCTTC
d_gene: -; abundance: -; v_gene: TRBV4-2; j_gene: TRBJ1-4; CDR3aa: CASSQEIGQTNEKLFF; CDR3nt: TGTGCCAGCAGCCAAGAGATTGGACAGACTAATGAAAAACTGTTTTTT
d_gene: TRBD1; abundance: -; v_gene: TRBV10-1; j_gene: TRBJ2-3; CDR3aa: CASSGTGPTDTQYF; CDR3nt: TGCGCCAGCAGCGGGACAGGACCCACAGATACGCAGTATTTT
d_gene: -; abundance: once; v_gene: TRBV2; j_gene: TRBJ1-2; CDR3aa: CASSKTGSRGYTF; CDR3nt: TGTGCCAGCAGTAAAACAGGGTCTAGAGGCTACACCTTC
d_gene: TRBD2; abundance: -; v_gene: TRBV7-6; j_gene: TRBJ2-7; CDR3aa: CASSLGGRGASGTGEQYF; CDR3nt: TGTGCCAGCAGCTTAGGAGGCCGTGGGGCTAGCGGGACGGGGGAGCAGTACTTC
d_gene: TRBD2; abundance: once; v_gene: TRBV9; j_gene: TRBJ2-2; CDR3aa: CASSVGGLAEALGTGELFF; CDR3nt: TGTGCCAGCAGCGTAGGAGGACTAGCTGAGGCGTTGGGCACCGGGGAGCTGTTTTTT
d_gene: TRBD1; abundance: once; v_gene: TRBV28; j_gene: TRBJ2-7; CDR3aa: CASSLLGQATYEQYF; CDR3nt: TGTGCCAGCAGTTTATTGGGACAGGCTACCTACGAGCAGTACTTC
d_gene: -; abundance: -; v_gene: TRBV27; j_gene: TRBJ2-7; CDR3aa: CASSLSEGERPYEQYF; CDR3nt: TGTGCCAGCAGTTTATCAGAGGGCGAAAGACCCTACGAGCAGTACTTC
d_gene: -; abundance: -; v_gene: TRBV2; j_gene: TRBJ1-5; CDR3aa: CASSPGPGNQPQHF; CDR3nt: TGTGCCAGCAGTCCGGGCCCCGGCAATCAGCCCCAGCATTTT
d_gene: -; abundance: -; v_gene: TRBV7-9; j_gene: TRBJ2-3; CDR3aa: CASSPIPPESTDTQYF; CDR3nt: TGTGCCAGCAGCCCGATCCCACCAGAAAGCACAGATACGCAGTATTTT
d_gene: TRBD1; abundance: once; v_gene: TRBV6-5; j_gene: TRBJ2-2; CDR3aa: CASSQTGTGELFF; CDR3nt: TGTGCCAGCAGTCAGACAGGGACCGGGGAGCTGTTTTTT
d_gene: -; abundance: -; v_gene: TRBV30; j_gene: TRBJ2-1; CDR3aa: CAWSIGGIYNEQFF; CDR3nt: TGTGCCTGGAGTATCGGCGGAATTTACAATGAGCAGTTCTTC
d_gene: -; abundance: -; v_gene: TRBV4-1; j_gene: TRBJ2-3; CDR3aa: CASSQVNTDTQYF; CDR3nt: TGCGCCAGCAGCCAAGTTAACACAGATACGCAGTATTTT
d_gene: TRBD2; abundance: -; v_gene: TRBV7-9; j_gene: TRBJ2-1; CDR3aa: CASSLAPGLGTSEQFF; CDR3nt: TGTGCCAGCAGCTTAGCACCGGGACTAGGGACAAGTGAGCAGTTCTTC
d_gene: -; abundance: -; v_gene: TRBV29-1; j_gene: TRBJ1-3; CDR3aa: CSVRTEFSGNTIYF; CDR3nt: TGCAGCGTTCGGACAGAGTTCTCTGGAAACACCATATATTTT